These T cell receptor beta chains were read from a single sample in a study of T cell repertoires in cytomegalovirus infection. TCRdb passed the reads through MiXCR, listing each CDR3 protein once. The sample carries roughly 76,000 distinct CDR3 sequences, 3.7% recorded once. Material: PBMCs. These receptors were collected from a human donor in good health (CMV status not recorded). Some clones in this sample may be carry-over from other donors' samples. Both conserved end residues are part of each CDR3. D genes are given only for firm matches. The size entry is marked missing in some rows and otherwise reads once, few, many or a size class.

clone size	V gene	D gene	J gene	CDR3 protein	CDR3 DNA
many	TRBV4-2	NA	TRBJ1-2	CASSQETVINYGYTF	TGTGCCAGCAGCCAAGAGACGGTCATTAACTATGGCTACACCTTC
medium-sized	TRBV7-2	NA	TRBJ2-1	CASSMTGNPYNEQFF	TGTGCCAGCAGCATGACTGGGAACCCCTACAATGAGCAGTTCTTC
many	TRBV7-3	NA	TRBJ2-3	CASSLTRGGGTDTQYF	TGTGCCAGCAGCTTAACGAGGGGGGGGGGAACAGATACGCAGTATTTT
many	TRBV6-4	TRBD1	TRBJ2-3	CASSVQGARSDTQYF	TGTGCCAGCAGTGTACAGGGGGCTAGGTCAGATACGCAGTATTTT
many	TRBV23-1	NA	TRBJ1-1	CASSHREVATTSFF	TGCGCCAGCAGTCATCGGGAGGTGGCAACGACGTCTTTCTTT
many	TRBV20-1	NA	TRBJ2-7	CSAREVGGFYEQYF	TGCAGTGCTAGAGAGGTCGGGGGTTTCTACGAGCAGTACTTC
many	TRBV12-3/TRBV12-4	NA	TRBJ1-1	CASSLLFNTEAFF	TGTGCCAGCAGTTTACTCTTCAACACTGAAGCTTTCTTT
many	TRBV7-2	TRBD1	TRBJ2-4	CASSPGQGAFGKINIQYF	TGTGCCAGCAGCCCCGGACAGGGAGCCTTTGGTAAAATAAACATTCAGTACTTC
many	TRBV20-1	NA	TRBJ1-2	CSAPDTVENYGYTF	TGCAGTGCCCCAGACACCGTTGAAAACTATGGCTACACCTTC
many	TRBV7-2	NA	TRBJ2-3	CASSLTRVPDTQYF	TGTGCCAGCAGCTTAACCAGGGTCCCAGATACGCAGTATTTT
NA	TRBV19	TRBD1	TRBJ1-1	CASSTTGTAPEAFF	TGTGCCAGTAGTACTACCGGGACAGCTCCTGAAGCTTTCTTT
many	TRBV7-8	NA	TRBJ1-2	CASSLELNYGYTF	TGTGCCAGCAGCTTAGAGCTTAACTATGGCTACACCTTC
many	TRBV20-1	NA	TRBJ2-1	CSAGLDRYEQFF	TGCAGTGCTGGACTTGATAGGTATGAGCAGTTCTTC
many	TRBV7-2	NA	TRBJ2-7	CASSPRSLHEQYF	TGTGCCAGCAGCCCGCGATCCCTCCACGAGCAGTACTTC
many	TRBV5-4	TRBD2	TRBJ2-3	CASSLLAGATTDTQYF	TGTGCCAGCAGCCTACTAGCGGGGGCCACCACAGATACGCAGTATTTT
many	TRBV7-2	NA	TRBJ1-2	CASSLPLGWGGNYGYTF	TGTGCCAGCAGCCTACCGTTGGGATGGGGGGGAAACTATGGCTACACCTTC
many	TRBV6-6	TRBD2	TRBJ2-2	CATYRGRGTGELFF	TGTGCCACCTACCGAGGGAGGGGCACCGGGGAGCTGTTTTTT
many	TRBV12-3/TRBV12-4	NA	TRBJ2-7	CASSLTGLSYEQYF	TGTGCCAGCAGTTTAACCGGCCTATCCTACGAGCAGTACTTC
many	TRBV7-9	TRBD2	TRBJ2-4	CASSSGTSGGSIAKNIQYF	TGTGCCAGCAGCTCAGGGACTAGCGGGGGATCCATAGCCAAAAACATTCAGTACTTC
many	TRBV20-1	NA	TRBJ2-7	CSARGYAWEQYF	TGCAGTGCTAGAGGGTATGCGTGGGAGCAGTACTTC
many	TRBV18	NA	TRBJ2-5	CASSPGNQETQYF	TGTGCCAGCTCACCAGGGAACCAAGAGACCCAGTACTTC
many	TRBV18	NA	TRBJ1-1	CASSPPGREGFEAFF	TGTGCCAGCTCACCACCGGGCAGGGAGGGTTTTGAAGCTTTCTTT
many	TRBV7-8	NA	TRBJ1-2	CASSLGSGEGYTF	TGTGCCAGCAGCTTAGGGTCTGGGGAGGGCTACACCTTC
many	TRBV19	NA	TRBJ2-7	CASSIFEGYEQYF	TGTGCCAGTAGTATATTCGAAGGGTACGAGCAGTACTTC
many	TRBV6-1	TRBD1	TRBJ2-7	CASSRPGTGYEQYF	TGTGCCAGCAGTAGACCCGGGACAGGCTACGAGCAGTACTTC
many	TRBV7-2	TRBD1	TRBJ1-1	CASSSPRTGAYVAFF	TGTGCCAGCAGCTCACCTAGGACAGGGGCCTATGTTGCTTTCTTT
many	TRBV6-1	TRBD1	TRBJ1-6	CASRSIQGANSPLHF	TGTGCCAGCAGGTCCATCCAGGGGGCGAATTCACCCCTCCACTTT
many	TRBV6-2/TRBV6-3	NA	TRBJ1-2	CASNPGNYGYTF	TGTGCCAGCAACCCAGGGAACTACGGCTACACCTTC